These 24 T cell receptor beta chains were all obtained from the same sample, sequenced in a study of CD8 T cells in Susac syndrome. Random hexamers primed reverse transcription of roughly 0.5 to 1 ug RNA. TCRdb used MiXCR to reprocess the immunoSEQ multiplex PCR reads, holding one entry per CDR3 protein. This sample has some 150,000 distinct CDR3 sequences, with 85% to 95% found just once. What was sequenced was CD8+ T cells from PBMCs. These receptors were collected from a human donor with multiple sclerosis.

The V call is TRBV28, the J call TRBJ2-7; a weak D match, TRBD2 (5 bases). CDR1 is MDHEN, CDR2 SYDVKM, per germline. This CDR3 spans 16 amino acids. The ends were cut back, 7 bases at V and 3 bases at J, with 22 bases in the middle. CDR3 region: CASTLAGPFLNYEQYF. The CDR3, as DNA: TGTGCCAGCACCCTGGCGGGTCCCTTCCTTAACTACGAGCAGTACTTC.

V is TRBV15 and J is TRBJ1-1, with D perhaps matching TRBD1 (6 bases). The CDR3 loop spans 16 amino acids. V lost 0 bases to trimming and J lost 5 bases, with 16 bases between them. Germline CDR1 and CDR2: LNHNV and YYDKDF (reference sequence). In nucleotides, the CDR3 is TGTGCCACCAGCAGAGATTGGACAGCCCGGGGGACTGAAGCTTTCTTT. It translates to CATSRDWTARGTEAFF.

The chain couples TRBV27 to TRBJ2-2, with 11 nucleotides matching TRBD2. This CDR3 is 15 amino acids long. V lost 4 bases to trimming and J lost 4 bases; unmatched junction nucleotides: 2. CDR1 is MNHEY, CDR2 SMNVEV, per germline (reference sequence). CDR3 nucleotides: TGTGCCAGCAGTTCTAGCGGGGGGTTCACCGGGGAGCTGTTTTTT. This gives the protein CASSSSGGFTGELFF.

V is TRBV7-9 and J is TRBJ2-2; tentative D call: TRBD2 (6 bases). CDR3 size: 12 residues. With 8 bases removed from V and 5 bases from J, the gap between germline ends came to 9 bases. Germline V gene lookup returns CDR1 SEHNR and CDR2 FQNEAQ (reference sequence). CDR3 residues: CASGGDTGELFF. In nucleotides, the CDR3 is TGTGCCAGCGGCGGGGATACCGGGGAGCTGTTTTTT.

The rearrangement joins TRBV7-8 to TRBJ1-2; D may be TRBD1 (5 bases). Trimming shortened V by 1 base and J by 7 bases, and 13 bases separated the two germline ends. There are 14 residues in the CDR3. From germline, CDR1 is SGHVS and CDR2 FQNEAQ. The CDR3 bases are TGTGCCAGCAGCTTAGGGTCAGGGCCCGGTGGCTACACCTTC. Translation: CASSLGSGPGGYTF.

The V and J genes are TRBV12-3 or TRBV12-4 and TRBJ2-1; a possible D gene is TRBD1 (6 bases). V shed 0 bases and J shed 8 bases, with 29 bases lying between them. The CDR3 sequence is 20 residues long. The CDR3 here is CASSLALVRGAVFLEYEQFF. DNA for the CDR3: TGTGCCAGCAGTTTAGCGCTCGTCAGGGGCGCCGTTTTTCTTGAGTATGAGCAGTTCTTC.

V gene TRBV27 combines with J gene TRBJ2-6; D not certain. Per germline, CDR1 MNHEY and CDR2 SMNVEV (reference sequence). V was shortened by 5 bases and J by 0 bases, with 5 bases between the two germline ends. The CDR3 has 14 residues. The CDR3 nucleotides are TGTGCCAGCAGTGAGTTCTCTGGGGCCAACGTCCTGACTTTC. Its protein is CASSEFSGANVLTF.

CDR3 loop: CGGISTGLYGYTF. The DNA for the CDR3 is TGCGGCGGTATCTCGACAGGGCTCTATGGCTACACCTTC. This chain links TRBV29-1 with TRBJ1-2; 7 bases align to TRBD1. Germline V gene lookup returns CDR1 SQVTM and CDR2 ANQGSEA. The CDR3 sequence is 13 residues long.

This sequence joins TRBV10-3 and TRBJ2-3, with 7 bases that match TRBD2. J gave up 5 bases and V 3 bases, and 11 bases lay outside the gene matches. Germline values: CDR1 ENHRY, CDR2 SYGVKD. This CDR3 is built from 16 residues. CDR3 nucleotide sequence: TGTGCCATCAGTGAACTTGCGGGGGTGACGGGAGATACGCAGTATTTT. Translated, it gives CAISELAGVTGDTQYF.

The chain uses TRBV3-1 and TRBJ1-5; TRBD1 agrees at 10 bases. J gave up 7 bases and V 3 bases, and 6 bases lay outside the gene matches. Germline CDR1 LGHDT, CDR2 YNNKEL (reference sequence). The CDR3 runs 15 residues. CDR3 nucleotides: TGTGCCAGCAGCCAGGGTGGGACAGGGGTCCAGCCCCAGCATTTT. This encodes CASSQGGTGVQPQHF.

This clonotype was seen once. Here the CDR3 DNA reads TGTGCCAGCAGCCAAAAGGGGGCGCGGAATGAGCAGTTCTTC. Its protein product is CASSQKGARNEQFF. The chain uses TRBV14 and TRBJ2-1; TRBD1 agrees at 7 bases. The junction had 5 bases not matched to a gene; V was cut back by 2 bases and J by 7 bases. This CDR3 has 14 residues. CDR1 SGHDN and CDR2 FVKESK come from the germline V gene.

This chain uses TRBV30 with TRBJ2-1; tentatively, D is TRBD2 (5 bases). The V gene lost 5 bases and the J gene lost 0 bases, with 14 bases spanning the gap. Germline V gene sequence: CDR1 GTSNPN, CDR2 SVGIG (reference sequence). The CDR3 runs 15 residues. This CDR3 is CAWAAPGSSYNEQFF. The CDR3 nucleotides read TGTGCCTGGGCAGCGCCGGGGAGCTCCTACAATGAGCAGTTCTTC.

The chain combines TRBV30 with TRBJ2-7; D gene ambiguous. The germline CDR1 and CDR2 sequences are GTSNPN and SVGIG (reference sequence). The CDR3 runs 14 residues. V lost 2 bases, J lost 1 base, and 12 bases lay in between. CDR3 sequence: CAWSFPEFSYEQYF. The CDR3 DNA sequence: TGTGCCTGGAGTTTCCCCGAGTTTTCCTACGAGCAGTACTTC.

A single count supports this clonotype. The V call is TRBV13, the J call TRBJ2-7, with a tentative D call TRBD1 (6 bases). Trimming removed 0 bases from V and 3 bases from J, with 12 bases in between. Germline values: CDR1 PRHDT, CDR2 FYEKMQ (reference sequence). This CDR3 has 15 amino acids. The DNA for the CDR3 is TGTGCCAGCAGCTTAGGCCTTGACAGGAACTACGAGCAGTACTTC. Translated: CASSLGLDRNYEQYF.

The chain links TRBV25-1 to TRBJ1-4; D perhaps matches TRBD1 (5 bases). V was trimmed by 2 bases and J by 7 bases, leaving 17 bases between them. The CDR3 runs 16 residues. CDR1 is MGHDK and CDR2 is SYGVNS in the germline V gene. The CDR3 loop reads CASSEGNGRVVEKLFF. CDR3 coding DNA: TGTGCCAGCAGTGAAGGGAATGGCAGGGTAGTTGAAAAACTGTTTTTT.

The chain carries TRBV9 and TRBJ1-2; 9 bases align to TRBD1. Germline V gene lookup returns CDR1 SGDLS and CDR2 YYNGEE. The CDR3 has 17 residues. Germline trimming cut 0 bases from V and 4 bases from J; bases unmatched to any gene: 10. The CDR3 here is CASSVVQGAKVPYGYTF. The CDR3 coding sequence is TGTGCCAGCAGCGTAGTACAGGGGGCGAAAGTTCCCTATGGCTACACCTTC.

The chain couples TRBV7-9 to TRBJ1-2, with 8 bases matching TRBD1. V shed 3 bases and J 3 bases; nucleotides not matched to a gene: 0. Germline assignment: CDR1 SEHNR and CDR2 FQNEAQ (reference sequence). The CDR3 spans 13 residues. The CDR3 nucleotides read TGTGCCAGCAGCTTGGACAGGGACTATGGCTACACCTTC. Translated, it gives CASSLDRDYGYTF.

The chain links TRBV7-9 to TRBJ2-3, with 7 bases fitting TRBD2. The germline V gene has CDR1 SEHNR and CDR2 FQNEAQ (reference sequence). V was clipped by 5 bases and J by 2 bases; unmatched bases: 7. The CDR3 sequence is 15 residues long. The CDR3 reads CASSAPGTTTDTQYF. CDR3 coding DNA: TGTGCCAGCAGCGCACCCGGGACTACCACAGATACGCAGTATTTT.

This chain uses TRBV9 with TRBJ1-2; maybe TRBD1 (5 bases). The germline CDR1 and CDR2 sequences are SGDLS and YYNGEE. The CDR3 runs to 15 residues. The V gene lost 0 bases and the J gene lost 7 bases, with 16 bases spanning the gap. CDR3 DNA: TGTGCCAGCAGCGTAGGAGGGACGGCAGGGACTGGCTACACCTTC. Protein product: CASSVGGTAGTGYTF.

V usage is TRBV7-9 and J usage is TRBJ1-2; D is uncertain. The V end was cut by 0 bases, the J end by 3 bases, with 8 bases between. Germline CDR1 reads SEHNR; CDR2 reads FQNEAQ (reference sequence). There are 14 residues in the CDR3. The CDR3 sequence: CASSLAGSDYGYTF. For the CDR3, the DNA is TGTGCCAGCAGCTTAGCGGGGAGTGACTATGGCTACACCTTC.

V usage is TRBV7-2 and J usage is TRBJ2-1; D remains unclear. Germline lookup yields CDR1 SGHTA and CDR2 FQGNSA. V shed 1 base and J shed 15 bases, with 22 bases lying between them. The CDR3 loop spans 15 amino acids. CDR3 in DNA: TGTGCCAGCAGCTTAGTTAGGGAACACAAAGGAATGCTGTTCTTC. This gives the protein CASSLVREHKGMLFF.

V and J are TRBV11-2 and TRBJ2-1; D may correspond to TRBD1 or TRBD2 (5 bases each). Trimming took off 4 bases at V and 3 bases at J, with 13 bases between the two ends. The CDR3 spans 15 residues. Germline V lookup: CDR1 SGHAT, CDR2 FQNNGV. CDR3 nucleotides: TGTGCCAGCAGCTCGCGGTGGGGGAGCTACAATGAGCAGTTCTTC. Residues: CASSSRWGSYNEQFF.

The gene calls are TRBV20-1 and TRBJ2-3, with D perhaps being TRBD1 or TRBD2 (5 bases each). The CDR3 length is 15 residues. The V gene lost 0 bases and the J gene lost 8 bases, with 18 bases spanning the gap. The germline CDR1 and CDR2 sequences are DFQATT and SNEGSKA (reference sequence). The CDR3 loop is CSARDGATNGVTQYF. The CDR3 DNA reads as TGCAGTGCTAGAGACGGGGCAACCAATGGGGTTACGCAGTATTTT.

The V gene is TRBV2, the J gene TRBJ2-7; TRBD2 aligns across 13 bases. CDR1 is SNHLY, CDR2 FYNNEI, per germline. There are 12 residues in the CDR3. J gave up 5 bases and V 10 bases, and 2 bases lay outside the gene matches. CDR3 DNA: TGTGCCACCGGACTAGCGGGGGACGAGCAGTACTTC. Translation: CATGLAGDEQYF.